Below are 28 T cell receptor beta chains sequenced from a single sample in a study of molecular identifiers for immune sequencing clone quantification. TCRdb processed the PCR reads anew with MiXCR; each CDR3 protein has one entry. The table has approximately 590,000 distinct CDR3 sequences, about 25% seen once. The sample comprised naive CD8+ T cells from blood, with Jurkat cell RNA spiked in. Subset of the sample: FACS-sorted CD8+CD4-CCR7+CD45RA+ naive T cells. These receptors originate from a human donor in good health. Some libraries in this study had Jurkat cell RNA spiked in.

The chain carries TRBV6-5 and TRBJ1-3; possible D gene TRBD1, 6 bases. Germline values: CDR1 MNHEY, CDR2 SVGAGI. V lost 10 bases and J 2 bases, leaving 15 bases between the germline ends. This CDR3 spans 14 amino acids. CDR3 region: CATNTGQPGNTIYF. CDR3 nucleotide sequence: TGTGCCACCAATACAGGGCAACCTGGAAACACCATATATTTT.

The table lists this clonotype with a few counts. V and J are TRBV20-1 and TRBJ1-5; TRBD1 agrees at 8 bases. With V trimmed by 4 bases and J by 6 bases, 8 bases remained unmatched. Germline values: CDR1 DFQATT, CDR2 SNEGSKA (reference sequence). The CDR3 spans 14 residues. In DNA form, the CDR3 reads TGCAGTGCTACGAGACAGGGGAGGAGTCAGCCCCAGCATTTT. This sequence encodes CSATRQGRSQPQHF.

This clonotype was seen at least ten times. The chain is built from TRBV2 and TRBJ2-4; D gene uncertain. Trimming cost V 7 bases and J 7 bases, with 14 bases left between them. The V gene's germline CDR1 is SNHLY and CDR2 FYNNEI. This CDR3 spans 13 amino acids. CDR3: CASTPPLGNIQYF. CDR3 in DNA: TGTGCCAGCACCCCCCCCCTGGGGAACATTCAGTACTTC.

The chain combines TRBV7-9 with TRBJ2-7; the D is unclear. This CDR3 region has 14 residues. V gave up 3 bases and J gave up 2 bases, with 11 bases separating them. The germline V gene has CDR1 SEHNR and CDR2 FQNEAQ (reference sequence). The CDR3 protein is CASSFPAAPYEQYF. The DNA for the CDR3 is TGTGCCAGCAGCTTCCCCGCAGCGCCCTACGAGCAGTACTTC.

This clonotype was counted only a few times. In DNA form, the CDR3 reads TGTGCCACCAGAAATGCAACTAATGAAAAACTGTTTTTT. Protein: CATRNATNEKLFF. The J gene is TRBJ1-4, the V gene TRBV12-3 or TRBV12-4; D ambiguous. V was clipped by 10 bases and J by 0 bases, with 9 bases between them. This CDR3 contains 13 residues.

The CDR3 coding sequence is TGTGCCTGGAGTTTGGGACAGGATAATCAGCCCCAGCATTTT. Translating gives CAWSLGQDNQPQHF. V usage is TRBV30 and J usage is TRBJ1-5; TRBD1 agrees at 8 bases. V dropped 2 bases and J dropped 4; count of bases not matched to a gene: 4. CDR1 is GTSNPN, CDR2 SVGIG, per germline (reference sequence). The CDR3 is made up of 14 amino acids.

There are many counts of this clonotype. This sequence joins TRBV2 and TRBJ2-7; D is perhaps TRBD2 (5 bases). CDR3 size: 15 residues. Deletions cut 5 bases from V and 5 bases from J, with 19 bases between. CDR1 is SNHLY and CDR2 is FYNNEI in the germline V gene. Here the CDR3 DNA reads TGTGCCAGCAGTTCGTCCGGCCTAGCAAGCCACGAGCAGTACTTC. Translation: CASSSSGLASHEQYF.

This chain uses TRBV7-4 with TRBJ1-4; possibly TRBD1 for D (5 bases). The length of the CDR3 is 16 residues. V was pared by 0 bases and J by 0 bases, with 8 bases between. Germline V gives CDR1 SGHVT, CDR2 SQSDAQ. The CDR3 sequence is CASSLAGGTTNEKLFF. CDR3 nucleotides: TGTGCCAGCAGCTTAGCGGGGGGAACAACTAATGAAAAACTGTTTTTT.

The J gene is TRBJ1-5, the V gene TRBV6-1; a weak D match, TRBD1 (6 bases). The CDR3 is 14 residues long. CDR1 is MNHNS and CDR2 is SASEGT in the germline V gene. The V and J ends lost 4 bases and 9 bases respectively, with 16 bases between them. The CDR3 region is CASSVLGQHRPQHF. The CDR3 DNA is TGTGCCAGCAGTGTTTTGGGACAACACCGGCCCCAGCATTTT.

This clonotype occurred a few times. V usage is TRBV3-1 and J usage is TRBJ1-1, with D maybe TRBD1 (6 bases). Germline lookup yields CDR1 LGHDT and CDR2 YNNKEL (reference sequence). The CDR3 has 14 amino acids. V lost 3 bases and J 8 bases, leaving 16 bases between the germline ends. The CDR3 loop is CASSQFKGGEEAFF. CDR3 coding DNA: TGTGCCAGCAGCCAGTTTAAGGGGGGCGAGGAAGCTTTCTTT.

This clonotype was counted once. This could be a read error, since a much larger clone is one nucleotide away. V and J are TRBV7-8 and TRBJ2-7; D is perhaps TRBD2 (6 bases). Germline-derived CDR1 and CDR2 are SGHVS and FQNEAQ. CDR3 length equals 17 residues. CDR3: CASSSPTTGLSSYERYF. The CDR3 coding sequence is TGTGCCAGCAGCTCACCAACCACGGGACTTAGCTCCTACGAGCGGTACTTC.

Notes on this clonotype: One junction end disagrees with the germline gene, perhaps due to a read error. The chain links TRBV13 to TRBJ1-6, with D perhaps matching TRBD1 (6 bases). The CDR3 totals 16 residues. The germline V gene encodes CDR1 PRHDT and CDR2 FYEKMQ (reference sequence). CDR3 protein: CASSLEGGTYNSPLHF. The CDR3 DNA reads TGTGCCAGCAGCTTAGAGGGGGGCACCTATAATTCGCCCCTCCACTTT.

This clonotype was detected many times. The rearrangement links TRBV28 to TRBJ2-7; 8 bases are a match to TRBD1. The CDR3 totals 13 residues. V lost 3 bases to trimming and J lost 7 bases; unmatched junction nucleotides: 5. Germline V gives CDR1 MDHEN, CDR2 SYDVKM. The CDR3 nucleotides read TGTGCCAGCAGTTTGCAGGGGGCGCGAGAGCAGTACTTC. Translating it yields CASSLQGAREQYF.

Worth noting for this clonotype: A much more abundant neighbour one base away suggests this may be a read error. The chain carries TRBV19 and TRBJ2-7; D might be TRBD1 or TRBD2, each matching 5 bases. CDR1 LNHDA and CDR2 SQIVND come from the germline V gene (reference sequence). The CDR3 covers 15 residues. CDR3 region: CTSSIGTGRSYEQYF. For the CDR3, the DNA is TGTACCAGTAGTATAGGGACGGGAAGGTCCTACGAGCAGTACTTC.

This clonotype has at least ten counts. The chain is built from TRBV9 and TRBJ1-1; D perhaps matches TRBD1 (6 bases). CDR1 is SGDLS and CDR2 is YYNGEE in the germline V gene. Trimming removed 4 bases at V and 7 bases at J, with 17 bases between. This CDR3 contains 14 residues. The DNA of the CDR3 is TGTGCCAGCAGCCCGCCCGTCACAGGGAATGAAGCTTTCTTT. Amino acids: CASSPPVTGNEAFF. Supplemented by reference TRBV9 and TRBJ1-1, the full variable domain reads DSGVTQTPKHLITATGQRVTLRCSPRSGDLSVYWYQQSLDQGLQFLIQYYNGEERAKGNILERFSAQQFPDLHSELNLSSLELGDSALYFCASSPPVTGNEAFFGQGTRLTVV.

To note about this clonotype: Mismatch with germline at one junction end may stem from a read error. The CDR3 loop is CASSLLPDPGGPGYGQYF. DNA for the CDR3: TGTGCCAGCAGCTTACTCCCGGATCCGGGGGGGCCTGGGTACGGGCAGTACTTC. The V call is TRBV11-2, the J call TRBJ2-7; 8 nucleotides match TRBD2. The CDR3 is 18 residues long. Germline-derived CDR1 and CDR2 are SGHAT and FQNNGV.

CDR3 sequence reads: CASSQSWEGSGRNQPQHF. Written as DNA, the CDR3 is TGCGCCAGCAGCCAAAGTTGGGAGGGGTCTGGCAGAAATCAGCCCCAGCATTTT. The chain links TRBV4-3 to TRBJ1-5, with D possibly matching TRBD1 (5 bases). Deletions cut 2 bases from V and 4 bases from J, with 21 bases between. The germline V gene encodes CDR1 LGHNA and CDR2 YSLEER. CDR3 length: 18 residues.

In regard to this clonotype: Possible read error: a much larger clone is one base away. V and J are TRBV11-2 and TRBJ2-3; no definite D call. CDR1 and CDR2 from the germline V gene are SGHAT and FQNNGV. Between the trimmed V and J ends, which lost 0 bases and 2 bases, there was a span of 9 bases. The length of the CDR3 is 15 residues. The CDR3: CASSLETGATDTQYF. The CDR3, as DNA: TGTGCCAGCAGCTTAGAGACTGGCGCCACAGATACGCAGTATTTT.

V gene TRBV30 combines with J gene TRBJ1-2, with D possibly matching TRBD1 (5 bases). Germline assignment: CDR1 GTSNPN and CDR2 SVGIG (reference sequence). The CDR3 has 13 amino acids. The V and J ends lost 3 bases and 2 bases respectively, with 10 bases between them. The CDR3 protein is CAWRDTGNYGYTF. In DNA form, the CDR3 reads TGTGCCTGGAGAGATACAGGCAACTATGGCTACACCTTC.

The genes are TRBV12-3 or TRBV12-4 and TRBJ2-1; D not certain. Trimming took 6 bases from V and 6 from J, leaving 15 bases between them. The CDR3 contains 14 residues. The CDR3 loop reads CASSTAQHPNEQFF. In DNA form, the CDR3 reads TGTGCCAGCAGCACGGCGCAACACCCCAATGAGCAGTTCTTC.

This clonotype was detected only a few times. V and J are TRBV20-1 and TRBJ2-3; 8 bases line up with TRBD2. V lost 1 base and J lost 7; bases outside the gene matches: 10. There are 15 residues in the CDR3. Germline V CDR1 and CDR2: DFQATT, SNEGSKA (reference sequence). Here the CDR3 DNA reads TGCAGTGCTAGAGTCCGGTCGGGGGGGGATCATACGCAGTATTTT. Its translation is CSARVRSGGDHTQYF.

CDR3 in amino acids: CASSQQGGTQETQYF. The DNA of the CDR3 is TGTGCCAGCAGCCAACAGGGGGGGACCCAAGAGACCCAGTACTTC. The chain employs TRBV12-3 or TRBV12-4 and TRBJ2-5, with a weak D call TRBD1 (8 bases). CDR3 length equals 15 residues. Between the trimmed V and J ends, which lost 6 bases and 1 base, there was a span of 15 bases.

This clonotype was found a few times. The J gene is TRBJ2-7, the V gene TRBV5-1; D is unresolved. CDR1 and CDR2 from the germline V gene are SGHRS and YFSETQ. Trimming took off 2 bases at V and 4 bases at J, with 10 bases between the two ends. The CDR3 is 13 residues long. The DNA for the CDR3 is TGCGCCAGCAGCTTAGACCTTTTGTACGAGCAGTACTTC. As protein: CASSLDLLYEQYF.

As concerns this clonotype: It may be a read error: a sequence one base away is much more abundant. Here the CDR3 omits its conserved ending phenylalanine or tryptophan, so a read error is the likely source. The V call is TRBV28, the J call TRBJ2-7; perhaps TRBD1 as D (6 bases). V shed 6 bases and J shed 4 bases, with 16 bases lying between them. This CDR3 region has 14 residues. CDR1 and CDR2 from the germline V gene are MDHEN and SYDVKM. CDR3 nucleotides: TGTGCCAGCAGCCGCAGGGGCAGGACGTACGAGCAGTACATC. It codes for CASSRRGRTYEQYI.

Turning to this clonotype: A read error may explain this, as a much larger clone is one base away. The rearrangement joins TRBV7-6 to TRBJ2-7; TRBD1 matches 12 bases. The CDR3 has 20 amino acids. Germline CDR1 SGHVS, CDR2 FNYEAQ. The V segment lost 5 bases and the J segment 2 bases; nucleotides outside the gene matches: 19. The CDR3 DNA is TGTGCCAGCAGCCCTATAGCTTCCGGGACAGGGGGCTACAAAACCTACGAGCAGTACTTC. Protein product: CASSPIASGTGGYKTYEQYF.

The chain employs TRBV6-5 and TRBJ2-7; D gene unclear. Germline V gene data show CDR1 as MNHEY and CDR2 as SVGAGI. The ends were cut back, 2 bases at V and 6 bases at J, with 14 bases in the middle. CDR3 length: 14 amino acids. CDR3 residues: CASSYIATTCEQYF. The CDR3 DNA reads TGTGCCAGCAGTTACATCGCGACAACCTGCGAGCAGTACTTC.

The chain joins TRBV11-2 to TRBJ2-5; 7 bases are shared with TRBD1. The V gene's germline CDR1 is SGHAT and CDR2 FQNNGV. With V trimmed by 2 bases and J by 5 bases, 8 bases remained unmatched. This CDR3 is 15 amino acids long. The CDR3 sequence is CASSLQDRWGETQYF. CDR3 nucleotide sequence: TGTGCCAGCAGCTTACAGGACAGGTGGGGGGAGACCCAGTACTTC.

J is TRBJ2-5 and V is TRBV6-6; D gene ambiguous. Deletions cut 11 bases from V and 3 bases from J, with 7 bases between. CDR1 and CDR2 from the germline V gene are MNHNY and SVGAGI (reference sequence). The CDR3 is 10 residues long. CDR3 loop: CAGQKETQYF. The CDR3 bases are TGTGCCGGCCAAAAAGAGACCCAGTACTTC.